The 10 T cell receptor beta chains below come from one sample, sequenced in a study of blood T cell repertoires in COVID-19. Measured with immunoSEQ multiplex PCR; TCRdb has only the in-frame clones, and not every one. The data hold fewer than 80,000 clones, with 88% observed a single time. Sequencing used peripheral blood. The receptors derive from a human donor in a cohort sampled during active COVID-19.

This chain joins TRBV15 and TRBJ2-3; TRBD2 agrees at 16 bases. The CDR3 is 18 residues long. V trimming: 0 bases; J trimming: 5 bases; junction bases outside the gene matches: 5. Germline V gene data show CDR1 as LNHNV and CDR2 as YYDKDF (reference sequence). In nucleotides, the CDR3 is TGTGCCACCAGCAGAGAGGGGACTAGCGGGAGGGCGGTAGATACGCAGTATTTT. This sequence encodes CATSREGTSGRAVDTQYF.

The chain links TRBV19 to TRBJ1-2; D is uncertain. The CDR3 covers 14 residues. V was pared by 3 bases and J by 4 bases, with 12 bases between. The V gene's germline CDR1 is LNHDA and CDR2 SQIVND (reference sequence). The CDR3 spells CASSIFEVAYGYTF. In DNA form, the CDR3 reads TGTGCCAGTAGTATCTTCGAGGTGGCCTATGGCTACACCTTC.

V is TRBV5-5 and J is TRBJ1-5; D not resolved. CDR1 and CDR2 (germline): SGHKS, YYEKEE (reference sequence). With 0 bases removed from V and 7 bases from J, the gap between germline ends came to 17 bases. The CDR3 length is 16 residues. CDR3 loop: CASSLGPAAGAQPQHF. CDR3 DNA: TGTGCCAGCAGCTTGGGACCGGCAGCGGGCGCGCAGCCCCAGCATTTT. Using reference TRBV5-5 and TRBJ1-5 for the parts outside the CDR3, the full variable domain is DAGVTQSPTHLIKTRGQQVTLRCSPISGHKSVSWYQQVLGQGPQFIFQYYEKEERGRGNFPDRFSARQFPNYSSELNVNALLLGDSALYLCASSLGPAAGAQPQHFGDGTRLSIL.

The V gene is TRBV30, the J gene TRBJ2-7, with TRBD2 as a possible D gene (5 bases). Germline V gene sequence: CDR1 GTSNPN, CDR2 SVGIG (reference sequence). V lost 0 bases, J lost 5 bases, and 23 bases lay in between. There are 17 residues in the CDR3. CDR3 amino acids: CAWSVQSSGWGLHEQYF. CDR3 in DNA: TGTGCCTGGAGTGTACAGTCGAGCGGCTGGGGTCTCCACGAGCAGTACTTC.

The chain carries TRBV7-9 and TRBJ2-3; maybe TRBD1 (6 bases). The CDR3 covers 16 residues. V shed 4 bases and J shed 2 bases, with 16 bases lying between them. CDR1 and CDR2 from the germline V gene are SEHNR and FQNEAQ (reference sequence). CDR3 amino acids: CASSYPLDRPTDTQYF. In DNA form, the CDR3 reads TGTGCCAGCAGCTACCCGCTCGACAGGCCCACAGATACGCAGTATTTT.

DNA of the CDR3: TGTGCCACCAGCAGAGATACGGGCACTGAAGCTTTCTTT. Translating it yields CATSRDTGTEAFF. The chain is built from TRBV15 and TRBJ1-1; D unresolved. CDR3 size: 13 residues. V was shortened by 0 bases and J by 4 bases, with 6 bases between the two germline ends. CDR1 LNHNV and CDR2 YYDKDF come from the germline V gene (reference sequence).

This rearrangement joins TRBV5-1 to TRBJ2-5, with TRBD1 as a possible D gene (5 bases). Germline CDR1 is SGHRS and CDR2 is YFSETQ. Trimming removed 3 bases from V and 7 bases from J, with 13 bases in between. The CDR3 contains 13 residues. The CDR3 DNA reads TGCGCCAGCAGCTCCGGTCGGACACCGACCCAGTACTTC. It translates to CASSSGRTPTQYF.

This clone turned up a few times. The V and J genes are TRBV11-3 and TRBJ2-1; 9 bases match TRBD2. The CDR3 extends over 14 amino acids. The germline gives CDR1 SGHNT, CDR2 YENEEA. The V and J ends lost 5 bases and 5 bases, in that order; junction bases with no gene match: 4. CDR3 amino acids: CASSPKRGDNEQFF. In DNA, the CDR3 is TGTGCCAGCAGCCCCAAGCGGGGGGACAATGAGCAGTTCTTC.

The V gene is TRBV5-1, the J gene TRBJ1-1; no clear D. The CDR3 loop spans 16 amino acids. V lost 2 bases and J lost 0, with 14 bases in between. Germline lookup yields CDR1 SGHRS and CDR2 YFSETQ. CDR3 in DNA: TGCGCCAGCAGCTTTGTCTTAGGAGGGATGAACACTGAAGCTTTCTTT. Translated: CASSFVLGGMNTEAFF.

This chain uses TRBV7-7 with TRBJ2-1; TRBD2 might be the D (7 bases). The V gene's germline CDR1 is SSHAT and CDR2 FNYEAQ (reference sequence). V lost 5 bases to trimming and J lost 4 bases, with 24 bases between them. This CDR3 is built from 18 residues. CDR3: CASSQRGLAEGGYNEQFF. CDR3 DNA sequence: TGTGCCAGCAGCCAGAGAGGTCTAGCGGAGGGGGGATACAATGAGCAGTTCTTC.